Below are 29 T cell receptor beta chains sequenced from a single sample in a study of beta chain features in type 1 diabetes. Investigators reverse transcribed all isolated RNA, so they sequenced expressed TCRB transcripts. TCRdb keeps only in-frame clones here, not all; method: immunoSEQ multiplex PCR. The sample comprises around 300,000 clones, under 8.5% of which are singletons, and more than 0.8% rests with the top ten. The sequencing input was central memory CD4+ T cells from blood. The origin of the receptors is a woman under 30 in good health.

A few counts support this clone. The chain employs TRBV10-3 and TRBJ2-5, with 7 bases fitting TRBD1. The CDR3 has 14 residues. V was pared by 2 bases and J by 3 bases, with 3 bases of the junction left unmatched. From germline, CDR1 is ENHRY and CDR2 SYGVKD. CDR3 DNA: TGTGCCATCAGTGAGGTCGGGACAGAAGAGACCCAGTACTTC. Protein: CAISEVGTEETQYF.

CDR3 bases: TGTGCCAGCTCAATGCTAGCGGGAGGGCCGAACACCGGGGAGCTGTTTTTT. This encodes CASSMLAGGPNTGELFF. V and J are TRBV18 and TRBJ2-2; 12 bases fit TRBD2. Looked up from germline, CDR1 is KGHSH and CDR2 is LQKENI. The CDR3 spans 17 residues. With V trimmed by 5 bases and J by 0 bases, 4 bases remained unmatched.

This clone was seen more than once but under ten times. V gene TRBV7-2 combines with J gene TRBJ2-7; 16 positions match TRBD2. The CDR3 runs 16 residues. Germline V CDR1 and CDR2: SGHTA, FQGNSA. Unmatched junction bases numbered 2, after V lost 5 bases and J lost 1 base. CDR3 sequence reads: CASSPGLAGGSYEQYF. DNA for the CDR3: TGTGCCAGCAGCCCGGGACTAGCGGGAGGGTCCTACGAGCAGTACTTC.

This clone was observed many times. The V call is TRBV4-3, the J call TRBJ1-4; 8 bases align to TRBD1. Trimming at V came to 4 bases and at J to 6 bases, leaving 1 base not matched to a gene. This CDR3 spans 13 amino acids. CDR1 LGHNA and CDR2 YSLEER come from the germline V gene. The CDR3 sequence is CASSLDRDEKLFF. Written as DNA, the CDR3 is TGCGCCAGCAGCCTGGACAGGGATGAAAAACTGTTTTTT.

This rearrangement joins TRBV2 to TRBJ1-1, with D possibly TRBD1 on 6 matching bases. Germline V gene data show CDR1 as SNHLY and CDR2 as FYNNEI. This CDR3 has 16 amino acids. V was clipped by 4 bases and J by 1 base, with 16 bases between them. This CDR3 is CASSADGGAGNTEAFF. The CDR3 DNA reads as TGTGCCAGCAGTGCGGACGGGGGCGCGGGGAACACTGAAGCTTTCTTT.

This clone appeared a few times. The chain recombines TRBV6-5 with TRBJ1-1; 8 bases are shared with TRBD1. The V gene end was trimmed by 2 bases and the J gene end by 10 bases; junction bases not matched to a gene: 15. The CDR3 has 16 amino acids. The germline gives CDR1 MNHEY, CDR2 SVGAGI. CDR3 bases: TGTGCCAGCAGTTACCTCTCCGGACAGGGAGCCATGAGAGCTTTCTTT. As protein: CASSYLSGQGAMRAFF.

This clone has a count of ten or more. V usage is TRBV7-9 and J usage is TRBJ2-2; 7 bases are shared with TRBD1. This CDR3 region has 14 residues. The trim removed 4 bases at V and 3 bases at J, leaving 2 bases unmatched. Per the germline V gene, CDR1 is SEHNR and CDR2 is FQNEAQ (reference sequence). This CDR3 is CASSSTGYTGELFF. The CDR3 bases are TGTGCCAGCAGCTCGACAGGGTACACCGGGGAGCTGTTTTTT.

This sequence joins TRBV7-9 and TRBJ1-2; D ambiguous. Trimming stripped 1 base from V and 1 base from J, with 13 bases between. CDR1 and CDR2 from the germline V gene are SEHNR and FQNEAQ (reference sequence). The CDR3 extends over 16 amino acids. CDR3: CASSLDTGVINYGYTF. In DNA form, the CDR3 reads TGTGCCAGCAGCTTAGATACCGGAGTTATTAACTATGGCTACACCTTC.

Written as DNA, the CDR3 is TGTGCCAGCAGTACGGGACAGGTTGCCAAAAACATTCAGTACTTC. Translated, it gives CASSTGQVAKNIQYF. The chain employs TRBV28 and TRBJ2-4, with 8 bases fitting TRBD1. The germline gives CDR1 MDHEN, CDR2 SYDVKM. This CDR3 region has 15 residues. With 5 bases clipped from V and 1 base from J, the junction kept 4 bases outside the gene matches.

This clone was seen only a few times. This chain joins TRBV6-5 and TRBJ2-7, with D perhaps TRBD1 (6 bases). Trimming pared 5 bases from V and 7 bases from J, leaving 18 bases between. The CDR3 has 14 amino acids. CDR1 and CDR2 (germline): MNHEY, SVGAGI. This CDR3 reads CASSKTGSLVEQYF. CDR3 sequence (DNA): TGTGCCAGCAGTAAGACAGGTAGCCTCGTGGAGCAGTACTTC.

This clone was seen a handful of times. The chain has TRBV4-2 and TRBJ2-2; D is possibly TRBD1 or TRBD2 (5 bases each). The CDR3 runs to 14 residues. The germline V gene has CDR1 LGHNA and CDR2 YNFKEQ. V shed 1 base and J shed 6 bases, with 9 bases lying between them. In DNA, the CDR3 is TGTGCCAGCAGCCAAGGAGAGGGGTCCGGGGAGCTGTTTTTT. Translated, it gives CASSQGEGSGELFF.

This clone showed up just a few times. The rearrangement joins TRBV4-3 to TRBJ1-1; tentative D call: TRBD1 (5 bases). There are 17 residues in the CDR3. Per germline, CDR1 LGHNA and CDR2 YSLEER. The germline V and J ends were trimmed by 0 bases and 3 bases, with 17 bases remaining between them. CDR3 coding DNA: TGCGCCAGCAGCCAAGATTATAAGGGGCGGGTGGACACTGAAGCTTTCTTT. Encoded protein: CASSQDYKGRVDTEAFF.

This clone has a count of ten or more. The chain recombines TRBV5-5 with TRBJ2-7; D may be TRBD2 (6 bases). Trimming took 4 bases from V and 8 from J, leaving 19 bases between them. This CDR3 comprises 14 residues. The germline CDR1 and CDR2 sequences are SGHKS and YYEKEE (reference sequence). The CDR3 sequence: CASSPQVSRGKQYV. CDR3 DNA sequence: TGTGCCAGCAGCCCTCAGGTCAGTCGCGGGAAGCAGTACGTC.

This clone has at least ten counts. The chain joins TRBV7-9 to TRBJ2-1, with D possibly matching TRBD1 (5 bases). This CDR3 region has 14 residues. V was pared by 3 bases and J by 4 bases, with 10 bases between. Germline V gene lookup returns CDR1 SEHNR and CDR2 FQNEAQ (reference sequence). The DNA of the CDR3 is TGTGCCAGCAGCTTCTCCCAGGGATACAATGAGCAGTTCTTC. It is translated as CASSFSQGYNEQFF.

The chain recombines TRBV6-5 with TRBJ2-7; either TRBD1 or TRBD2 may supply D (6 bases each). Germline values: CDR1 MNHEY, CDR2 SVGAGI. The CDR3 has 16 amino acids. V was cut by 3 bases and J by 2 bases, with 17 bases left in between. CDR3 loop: CASSYGAGQRTYEQYV. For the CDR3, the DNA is TGTGCCAGCAGTTATGGTGCGGGACAAAGAACCTACGAGCAGTACGTC.

The CDR3 region is CASSETTGAWEKLFF. DNA of the CDR3: TGTGCCAGCAGTGAAACCACGGGCGCTTGGGAAAAACTGTTTTTT. This chain uses TRBV25-1 with TRBJ1-4; D remains ambiguous. V gave up 2 bases and J gave up 8 bases, with 15 bases separating them. CDR1 and CDR2 (germline): MGHDK, SYGVNS. The CDR3 consists of 15 residues.

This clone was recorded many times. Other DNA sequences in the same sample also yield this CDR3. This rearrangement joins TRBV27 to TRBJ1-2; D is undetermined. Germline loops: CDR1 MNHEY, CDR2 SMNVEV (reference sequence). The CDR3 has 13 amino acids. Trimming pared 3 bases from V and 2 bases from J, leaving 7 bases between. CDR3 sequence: CASSLQPNYGYTF. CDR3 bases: TGTGCCAGCAGTTTGCAGCCCAACTATGGCTACACCTTC.

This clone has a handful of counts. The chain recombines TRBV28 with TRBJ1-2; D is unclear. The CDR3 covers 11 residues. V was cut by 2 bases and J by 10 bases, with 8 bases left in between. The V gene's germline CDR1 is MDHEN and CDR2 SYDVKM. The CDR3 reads CASSLNRAYTF. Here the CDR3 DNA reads TGTGCCAGCAGTTTAAACCGGGCCTACACCTTC.

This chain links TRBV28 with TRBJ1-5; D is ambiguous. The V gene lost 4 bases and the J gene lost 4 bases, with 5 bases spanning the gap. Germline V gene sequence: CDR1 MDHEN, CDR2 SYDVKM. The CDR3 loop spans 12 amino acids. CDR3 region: CASSSLNQPQHF. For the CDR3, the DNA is TGTGCCAGCAGTTCCTTAAATCAGCCCCAGCATTTT.

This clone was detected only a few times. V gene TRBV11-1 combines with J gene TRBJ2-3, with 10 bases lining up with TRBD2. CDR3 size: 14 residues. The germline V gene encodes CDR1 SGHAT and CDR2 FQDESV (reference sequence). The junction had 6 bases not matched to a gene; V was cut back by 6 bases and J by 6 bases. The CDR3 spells CASRLSGGADTQYF. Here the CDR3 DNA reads TGTGCCAGCAGGTTAAGCGGGGGGGCGGATACGCAGTATTTT.

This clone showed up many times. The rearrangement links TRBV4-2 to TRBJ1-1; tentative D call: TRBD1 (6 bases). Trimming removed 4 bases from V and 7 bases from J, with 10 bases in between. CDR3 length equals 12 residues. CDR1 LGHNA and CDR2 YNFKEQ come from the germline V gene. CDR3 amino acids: CASSPDRFEAFF. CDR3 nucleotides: TGTGCCAGCAGCCCAGACAGGTTTGAAGCTTTCTTT.

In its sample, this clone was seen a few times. In nucleotides, the CDR3 is TGTGCCAGCAGAGAACGAGGTGGCAATCAGCCCCAGCATTTT. Its protein is CASRERGGNQPQHF. The rearrangement uses TRBV6-6 and TRBJ1-5; D is ambiguous. V lost 6 bases and J lost 2, with 11 bases in between. CDR1 MNHNY and CDR2 SVGAGI come from the germline V gene (reference sequence). This CDR3 spans 14 amino acids.

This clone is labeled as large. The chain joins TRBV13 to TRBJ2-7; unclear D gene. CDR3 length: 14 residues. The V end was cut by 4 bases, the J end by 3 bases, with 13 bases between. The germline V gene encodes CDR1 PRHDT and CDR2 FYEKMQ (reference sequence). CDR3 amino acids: CASSSRAIVYEQYF. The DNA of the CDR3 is TGTGCCAGCAGCTCAAGGGCGATAGTCTACGAGCAGTACTTC.

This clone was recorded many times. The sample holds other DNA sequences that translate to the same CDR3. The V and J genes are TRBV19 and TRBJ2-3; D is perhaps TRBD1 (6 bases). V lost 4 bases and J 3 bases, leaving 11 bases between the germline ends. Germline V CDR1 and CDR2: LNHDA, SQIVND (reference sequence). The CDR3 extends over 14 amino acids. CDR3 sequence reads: CASSTGDDTDTQYF. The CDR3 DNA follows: TGTGCCAGTAGTACAGGGGATGATACAGATACGCAGTATTTT.

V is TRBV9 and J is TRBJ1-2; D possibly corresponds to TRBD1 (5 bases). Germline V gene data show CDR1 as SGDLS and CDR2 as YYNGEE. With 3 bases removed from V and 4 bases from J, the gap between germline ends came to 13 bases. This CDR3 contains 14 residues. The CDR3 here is CASSAGFSGYGYTF. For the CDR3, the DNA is TGTGCCAGCAGCGCAGGGTTTTCCGGCTATGGCTACACCTTC.

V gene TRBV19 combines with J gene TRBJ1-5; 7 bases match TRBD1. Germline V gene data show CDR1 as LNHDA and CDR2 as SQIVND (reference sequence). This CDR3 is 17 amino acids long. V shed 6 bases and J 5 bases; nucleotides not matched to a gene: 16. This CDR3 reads CASSAGVRDSPDQPQHF. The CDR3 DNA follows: TGTGCCAGTAGCGCCGGGGTGCGGGACAGCCCCGATCAGCCCCAGCATTTT.

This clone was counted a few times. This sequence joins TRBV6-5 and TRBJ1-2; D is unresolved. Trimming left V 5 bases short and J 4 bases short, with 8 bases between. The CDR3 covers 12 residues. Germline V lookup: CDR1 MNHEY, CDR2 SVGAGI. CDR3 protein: CASSTPIYGYTF. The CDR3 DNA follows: TGTGCCAGCAGTACCCCCATCTATGGCTACACCTTC.

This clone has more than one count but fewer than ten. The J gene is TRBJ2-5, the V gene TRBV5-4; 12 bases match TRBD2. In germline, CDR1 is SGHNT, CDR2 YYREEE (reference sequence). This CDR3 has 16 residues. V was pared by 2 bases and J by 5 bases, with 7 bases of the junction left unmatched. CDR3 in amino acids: CASSFRLAGERETQYF. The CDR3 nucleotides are TGTGCCAGCAGCTTTCGACTAGCGGGGGAGCGGGAGACCCAGTACTTC.

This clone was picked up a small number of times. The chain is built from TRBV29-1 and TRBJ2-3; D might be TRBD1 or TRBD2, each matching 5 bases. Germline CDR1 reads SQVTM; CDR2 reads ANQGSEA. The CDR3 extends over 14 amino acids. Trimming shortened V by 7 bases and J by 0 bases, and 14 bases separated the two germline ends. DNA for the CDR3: TGCAGCGCCGTGAGTGGGGGAAGCACAGATACGCAGTATTTT. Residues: CSAVSGGSTDTQYF.